Listed here are 14 T cell receptor beta chains from one sample, sequenced in a study of T cells and Merkel cell carcinoma outcomes. Here immunoSEQ multiplex PCR was the method, and the copy in TCRdb shows in-frame clones only, minus some. Seen here are 11,000 to 15,000 clones, roughly 92% observed once, and the top ten hold 2% to 2.5%. Sequencing was carried out using tumor tissue from Merkel cell carcinoma. The receptors come from a human donor with Merkel cell carcinoma.

The chain carries TRBV6-5 and TRBJ1-6; D not resolved. Germline CDR1 is MNHEY and CDR2 is SVGAGI. The V gene lost 0 bases and the J gene lost 10 bases, with 10 bases spanning the gap. This CDR3 spans 14 amino acids. The CDR3 protein is CASSYSAPCSPLHF. The CDR3 DNA reads TGTGCCAGCAGTTACTCTGCTCCCTGCTCACCCCTCCACTTT.

V is TRBV11-3 and J is TRBJ2-1; D might be TRBD1 or TRBD2, each matching 5 bases. The V gene's germline CDR1 is SGHNT and CDR2 YENEEA. This CDR3 has 15 amino acids. The V end was cut by 1 base, the J end by 0 bases, with 7 bases between. The CDR3 loop reads CASSLGGSSYNEQFF. The CDR3 DNA sequence: TGTGCCAGCAGCTTAGGGGGGAGCTCCTACAATGAGCAGTTCTTC.

This clone was detected only a few times. This rearrangement joins TRBV29-1 to TRBJ2-1; D not resolved. The CDR3 sequence is 12 residues long. Per germline, CDR1 SQVTM and CDR2 ANQGSEA. Trimming shortened V by 7 bases and J by 3 bases, and 10 bases separated the two germline ends. CDR3 loop: CSGRTYYNEQFF. The CDR3 bases are TGCAGCGGTAGGACGTACTACAATGAGCAGTTCTTC.

This rearrangement joins TRBV7-9 to TRBJ2-1; D could derive from TRBD1 or TRBD2 (7 bases each). The CDR3 contains 16 residues. The germline V gene encodes CDR1 SEHNR and CDR2 FQNEAQ (reference sequence). V was cut by 0 bases and J by 1 base, with 10 bases left in between. The CDR3 spells CASSLAQGGSYNEQFF. The CDR3 coding sequence is TGTGCCAGCAGCTTAGCGCAGGGGGGGTCCTACAATGAGCAGTTCTTC. Together with reference TRBV7-9 and TRBJ2-1, the CDR3 gives the full variable domain: DTGVSQNPRHKITKRGQNVTFRCDPISEHNRLYWYRQTLGQGPEFLTYFQNEAQLEKSRLLSDRFSAERPKGSFSTLEIQRTEQGDSAMYLCASSLAQGGSYNEQFFGPGTRLTVL.

The chain links TRBV4-3 to TRBJ1-1, with a tentative D call TRBD1 (5 bases). CDR1 is LGHNA, CDR2 YSLEER, per germline. V was pared by 0 bases and J by 3 bases, with 11 bases between. CDR3 length: 15 amino acids. The CDR3 protein is CASSQDPRVDTEAFF. CDR3 sequence (DNA): TGCGCCAGCAGCCAAGATCCCAGGGTGGACACTGAAGCTTTCTTT.

The J gene is TRBJ2-2, the V gene TRBV5-5, with TRBD1 matching over 11 bases. The V and J ends lost 4 bases and 5 bases, in that order; junction bases with no gene match: 7. CDR1 is SGHKS, CDR2 YYEKEE, per germline (reference sequence). CDR3 length: 16 residues. CDR3 in DNA: TGTGCCAGCAGCAGGGACAGGGGGGGTGATACCGGGGAGCTGTTTTTT. Translating it yields CASSRDRGGDTGELFF.

The chain employs TRBV7-9 and TRBJ1-1; 10 bases line up with TRBD1. The length of the CDR3 is 16 residues. V gave up 4 bases and J gave up 6 bases; unmatched junction bases: 11. In germline, CDR1 is SEHNR, CDR2 FQNEAQ (reference sequence). CDR3 DNA sequence: TGTGCCAGCAGCTACAGGACAGGGGGAGGGTCTGCTGAAGCTTTCTTT. Translation: CASSYRTGGGSAEAFF.

This clone was observed once. V and J are TRBV5-6 and TRBJ2-5; D call uncertain. The germline CDR1 and CDR2 sequences are SGHDT and YYEEEE. The V and J ends lost 0 bases and 2 bases respectively, with 8 bases between them. CDR3 length: 14 amino acids. CDR3 protein: CASSLGSTQETQYF. Written as DNA, the CDR3 is TGTGCCAGCAGCTTGGGATCTACTCAAGAGACCCAGTACTTC.

This chain links TRBV5-4 with TRBJ2-1, with 7 bases aligning to TRBD1. CDR1 and CDR2 (germline): SGHNT, YYREEE (reference sequence). There are 13 residues in the CDR3. V shed 5 bases, J shed 7 bases, and the junction held 6 bases outside the gene matches. The CDR3 here is CASSLTGQNEQFF. DNA of the CDR3: TGTGCCAGCAGTTTGACAGGGCAGAATGAGCAGTTCTTC.

The chain uses TRBV4-3 and TRBJ2-2; maybe TRBD1 (6 bases). V lost 3 bases, J lost 4 bases, and 21 bases lay in between. This CDR3 region has 18 residues. Germline CDR1 LGHNA, CDR2 YSLEER. In DNA, the CDR3 is TGCGCCAGCAGCCAGACAAAACAAACAGGGCTTGGCACCGGGGAGCTGTTTTTT. Encoded protein: CASSQTKQTGLGTGELFF.

This rearrangement joins TRBV29-1 to TRBJ1-1; D is undetermined. V lost 1 base and J 2 bases, leaving 2 bases between the germline ends. The CDR3 is 11 amino acids. In germline, CDR1 is SQVTM, CDR2 ANQGSEA. The CDR3 sequence is CSVEVNTEAFF. CDR3 DNA sequence: TGCAGCGTTGAAGTTAACACTGAAGCTTTCTTT. The variable domain in full, completed from reference TRBV29-1 and TRBJ1-1, reads SAVISQKPSRDICQRGTSLTIQCQVDSQVTMMFWYRQQPGQSLTLIATANQGSEATYESGFVIDKFPISRPNLTFSTLTVSNMSPEDSSIYLCSVEVNTEAFFGQGTRLTVV.

Concerning this clone: Compared with germline, one end of the junction differs, possibly owing to a read error. The chain uses TRBV7-2 and TRBJ2-1; D uncertain. The CDR3 is 13 residues long. Germline loops: CDR1 SGHTA, CDR2 FQGNSA. CDR3 nucleotides: TGTGCCAGCAACTTAGGAACCGACAATGAGCAGTTCTTC. It yields the protein CASNLGTDNEQFF.

V is TRBV30 and J is TRBJ1-1; D is unclear. Looked up from germline, CDR1 is GTSNPN and CDR2 is SVGIG (reference sequence). CDR3 length: 12 amino acids. The V gene lost 4 bases and the J gene lost 0 bases, with 6 bases spanning the gap. Here the CDR3 DNA reads TGTGCCTGGACAAGTCTGAACACTGAAGCTTTCTTT. This translates into CAWTSLNTEAFF.

V usage is TRBV6-9 and J usage is TRBJ2-7, with a tentative D call TRBD1 (6 bases). Germline CDR1 reads MNHGY; CDR2 reads SVAAGI. V gave up 4 bases and J gave up 5 bases, with 12 bases separating them. The CDR3 consists of 13 residues. The CDR3 nucleotides are TGTGCCAGCAGTTCCCCAGGGGAAAACGAGCAGTACTTC. Translating gives CASSSPGENEQYF.